These T cell receptor beta chains were read from a single sample in a study of blood T cell repertoires in COVID-19. Some clones are missing from TCRdb's copy, which holds only in-frame ones; the method was immunoSEQ multiplex PCR. The sample yields about 42,000 clones, 70% to 80% seen once. Sample: peripheral blood. The receptor source for this set is a woman in her 70s with acute or convalescent COVID-19. The CDR3 runs from the conserved cysteine through the conserved F or W. Fields, in order: V gene, J gene, D gene, clone size, CDR3 length, CDR3 protein, CDR3 DNA. D genes are given only for firm matches. Clone size appears in some rows only: once, few, many, or a class for an expanded clone.

v_gene: TRBV28; j_gene: TRBJ1-2; d_gene: NA; abundance: NA; len: 14; CDR3aa: CASSLRDSLYGYTF; CDR3nt: TGTGCCAGCAGTCTACGGGACTCCCTCTATGGCTACACCTTC
v_gene: TRBV19; j_gene: TRBJ1-5; d_gene: TRBD1; abundance: NA; len: 15; CDR3aa: CASSIGPRGQQPQHF; CDR3nt: TGTGCCAGTAGTATAGGTCCCAGGGGGCAACAGCCCCAGCATTTT
v_gene: TRBV28; j_gene: TRBJ2-7; d_gene: TRBD1; abundance: NA; len: 15; CDR3aa: CASSLYGTGSYEQYF; CDR3nt: TGTGCCAGCAGTTTATATGGGACAGGGTCCTACGAGCAGTACTTC
v_gene: TRBV18; j_gene: TRBJ1-1; d_gene: NA; abundance: NA; len: 15; CDR3aa: CASSPSARGNTEAFF; CDR3nt: TGTGCCAGCTCACCAAGCGCTCGGGGGAACACTGAAGCTTTCTTT
v_gene: TRBV21-1; j_gene: TRBJ1-2; d_gene: NA; abundance: NA; len: 17; CDR3aa: CASSPTQPYGPNYGYTF; CDR3nt: TGTGCCAGCAGCCCTACACAGCCTTACGGCCCTAACTATGGCTACACCTTC
v_gene: TRBV18; j_gene: TRBJ1-4; d_gene: TRBD1; abundance: NA; len: 16; CDR3aa: CASSGTGIATNEKLFF; CDR3nt: TGTGCCAGCTCAGGGACAGGAATTGCAACTAATGAAAAACTGTTTTTT
v_gene: TRBV9; j_gene: TRBJ2-2; d_gene: NA; abundance: NA; len: 14; CDR3aa: CASSKGLPAAELFF; CDR3nt: TGTGCCAGCAGCAAGGGACTTCCCGCCGCGGAGCTGTTTTTT
v_gene: TRBV5-4; j_gene: TRBJ2-3; d_gene: TRBD2; abundance: NA; len: 16; CDR3aa: CASSIGLAGAGDTQYF; CDR3nt: TGTGCCAGCAGCATCGGACTAGCGGGAGCGGGAGATACGCAGTATTTT
v_gene: TRBV5-1; j_gene: TRBJ1-3; d_gene: TRBD1; abundance: NA; len: 15; CDR3aa: CASSAGTGDGNTIYF; CDR3nt: TGCGCCAGCAGCGCAGGGACAGGGGACGGAAACACCATATATTTT
v_gene: TRBV9; j_gene: TRBJ2-2; d_gene: TRBD2; abundance: NA; len: 16; CDR3aa: CASSQGLAGAGGELFF; CDR3nt: TGTGCCAGCAGCCAGGGACTAGCGGGAGCTGGTGGGGAGCTGTTTTTT
v_gene: TRBV5-5; j_gene: TRBJ1-4; d_gene: NA; abundance: once; len: 16; CDR3aa: CASSSQPHGINEKLFF; CDR3nt: TGTGCCAGCAGCTCCCAACCCCACGGGATCAATGAAAAACTGTTTTTT
v_gene: TRBV7-9; j_gene: TRBJ1-1; d_gene: NA; abundance: NA; len: 14; CDR3aa: CASSPPLGGTEAFF; CDR3nt: TGTGCCAGCAGCCCGCCATTAGGGGGAACTGAAGCTTTCTTT
v_gene: TRBV9; j_gene: TRBJ2-3; d_gene: TRBD2; abundance: NA; len: 17; CDR3aa: CASSVGLAGTSTDTQYF; CDR3nt: TGTGCCAGCAGCGTGGGCCTAGCGGGTACTAGCACAGATACGCAGTATTTT
v_gene: TRBV7-9; j_gene: TRBJ2-1; d_gene: TRBD2; abundance: NA; len: 15; CDR3aa: CASSLSGGRGGEQFF; CDR3nt: TGTGCCAGCAGCCTTAGCGGGGGGCGGGGAGGAGAGCAGTTCTTC
v_gene: TRBV7-9; j_gene: TRBJ2-1; d_gene: TRBD1; abundance: NA; len: 14; CDR3aa: CASSPRDSWNEQFF; CDR3nt: TGTGCCAGCAGCCCTCGGGACAGTTGGAATGAGCAGTTCTTC
v_gene: TRBV14; j_gene: TRBJ1-1; d_gene: NA; abundance: once; len: 14; CDR3aa: CASSPTTENTEAFF; CDR3nt: TGTGCCAGCAGCCCTACGACAGAGAACACTGAAGCTTTCTTT
v_gene: TRBV9; j_gene: TRBJ1-2; d_gene: TRBD1; abundance: NA; len: 14; CDR3aa: CASSPQDRVYGYTF; CDR3nt: TGTGCCAGCAGCCCACAGGACAGGGTGTATGGCTACACCTTC
v_gene: TRBV4-3; j_gene: TRBJ1-5; d_gene: NA; abundance: once; len: 15; CDR3aa: CASSQGLLSNQPQHF; CDR3nt: TGCGCCAGCAGCCAAGGACTGCTTAGCAATCAGCCCCAGCATTTT
v_gene: TRBV2; j_gene: TRBJ1-1; d_gene: NA; abundance: NA; len: 15; CDR3aa: CASSETDTENTEAFF; CDR3nt: TGTGCCAGCAGTGAGACGGACACGGAAAACACTGAAGCTTTCTTT
v_gene: TRBV5-6; j_gene: TRBJ2-2; d_gene: TRBD1; abundance: NA; len: 16; CDR3aa: CASSTWTGAHTGELFF; CDR3nt: TGTGCCAGCAGCACGTGGACAGGGGCACACACCGGGGAGCTGTTTTTT
v_gene: TRBV4-3; j_gene: TRBJ2-7; d_gene: NA; abundance: once; len: 15; CDR3aa: CASSPDGGARNEQYF; CDR3nt: TGCGCCAGCAGCCCTGATGGGGGGGCGCGGAACGAGCAGTACTTC
v_gene: TRBV7-9; j_gene: TRBJ1-5; d_gene: TRBD1; abundance: once; len: 12; CDR3aa: CASSSLTGVLHF; CDR3nt: TGTGCCAGCAGCTCATTGACAGGGGTTTTGCATTTT
v_gene: TRBV28; j_gene: TRBJ1-5; d_gene: NA; abundance: NA; len: 16; CDR3aa: CASSPVGGAGNQPQHF; CDR3nt: TGTGCCAGCAGCCCAGTAGGGGGAGCCGGCAATCAGCCCCAGCATTTT
v_gene: TRBV30; j_gene: TRBJ1-5; d_gene: NA; abundance: NA; len: 13; CDR3aa: CAWSRGQTQPQHF; CDR3nt: TGTGCCTGGAGTAGAGGGCAGACACAGCCCCAGCATTTT
v_gene: TRBV2; j_gene: TRBJ1-5; d_gene: NA; abundance: NA; len: 13; CDR3aa: CASSLGLGQPQHF; CDR3nt: TGTGCCAGCAGTTTGGGGCTGGGGCAGCCCCAGCATTTT
v_gene: TRBV2; j_gene: TRBJ1-2; d_gene: NA; abundance: NA; len: 13; CDR3aa: CASRETGIEGYTF; CDR3nt: TGTGCCAGCAGAGAGACAGGCATTGAGGGCTACACCTTC
v_gene: TRBV7-3; j_gene: TRBJ1-2; d_gene: NA; abundance: NA; len: 14; CDR3aa: CASSPGGGNYGYTF; CDR3nt: TGTGCCAGCAGCCCTGGGGGGGGTAACTATGGCTACACCTTC
v_gene: TRBV2; j_gene: TRBJ2-1; d_gene: NA; abundance: NA; len: 14; CDR3aa: CASTDPGLQNEQFF; CDR3nt: TGTGCCAGCACAGATCCGGGACTGCAAAATGAGCAGTTCTTC
v_gene: TRBV7-8; j_gene: TRBJ1-2; d_gene: TRBD1; abundance: NA; len: 16; CDR3aa: CASSLGPGQITYGYTF; CDR3nt: TGTGCCAGCAGCTTAGGGCCGGGACAGATAACCTATGGCTACACCTTC
v_gene: TRBV7-8; j_gene: TRBJ2-2; d_gene: TRBD2; abundance: once; len: 18; CDR3aa: CASSLGATITGGSGELFF; CDR3nt: TGTGCCAGCAGCTTAGGAGCGACTATAACGGGGGGGTCCGGGGAGCTGTTTTTT
v_gene: TRBV7-8; j_gene: TRBJ2-7; d_gene: TRBD2; abundance: NA; len: 16; CDR3aa: CASSLLAGGSSYEQYF; CDR3nt: TGTGCCAGCAGCTTACTAGCGGGAGGGAGCTCCTACGAGCAGTACTTC
v_gene: TRBV3-1/TRBV3-2; j_gene: TRBJ2-7; d_gene: NA; abundance: NA; len: 12; CDR3aa: CASRGAAGEQYF; CDR3nt: TGTGCCAGCCGGGGGGCAGCAGGAGAGCAGTACTTC
v_gene: TRBV10-2; j_gene: TRBJ2-3; d_gene: TRBD2; abundance: NA; len: 17; CDR3aa: CASSEGLAGGRTDTQYF; CDR3nt: TGCGCCAGCAGTGAGGGACTAGCGGGGGGGAGGACAGATACGCAGTATTTT
v_gene: TRBV2; j_gene: TRBJ1-5; d_gene: NA; abundance: few; len: 13; CDR3aa: CASMSDTNQPQHF; CDR3nt: TGTGCCAGCATGAGTGACACTAATCAGCCCCAGCATTTT
v_gene: TRBV9; j_gene: TRBJ1-5; d_gene: TRBD1; abundance: NA; len: 15; CDR3aa: CASSVGTGGYQPQHF; CDR3nt: TGTGCCAGCAGCGTAGGGACAGGGGGTTATCAGCCCCAGCATTTT
v_gene: TRBV2; j_gene: TRBJ2-5; d_gene: NA; abundance: NA; len: 13; CDR3aa: CASSAGIIGTQYF; CDR3nt: TGTGCCAGCAGCGCCGGTATTATTGGGACCCAGTACTTC
v_gene: TRBV24-1; j_gene: TRBJ2-5; d_gene: NA; abundance: NA; len: 13; CDR3aa: CATRGLSQETQYF; CDR3nt: TGTGCCACCCGGGGACTGAGCCAAGAGACCCAGTACTTC
v_gene: TRBV6-5; j_gene: TRBJ2-1; d_gene: TRBD1; abundance: NA; len: 10; CDR3aa: CASRGTGLVF; CDR3nt: TGTGCCAGCAGGGGGACAGGGTTGGTCTTC
v_gene: TRBV5-8; j_gene: TRBJ1-5; d_gene: TRBD1; abundance: NA; len: 17; CDR3aa: CASSLTSQGAPGQPQHF; CDR3nt: TGTGCCAGCAGCTTGACCTCACAGGGGGCGCCGGGTCAGCCCCAGCATTTT
v_gene: TRBV15; j_gene: TRBJ2-7; d_gene: NA; abundance: NA; len: 16; CDR3aa: CATSRDPTGISYEQYF; CDR3nt: TGTGCCACCAGCAGAGATCCCACAGGGATTTCCTACGAGCAGTACTTC
v_gene: TRBV6-6; j_gene: TRBJ1-2; d_gene: TRBD1; abundance: once; len: 15; CDR3aa: CASSPSRQGYGGYTF; CDR3nt: TGTGCCAGCAGTCCCTCACGACAGGGGTACGGTGGCTACACCTTC
v_gene: TRBV5-1; j_gene: TRBJ2-3; d_gene: TRBD1; abundance: NA; len: 16; CDR3aa: CASSLGQGITFDTQYF; CDR3nt: TGCGCCAGCAGCTTGGGACAGGGGATCACATTTGATACGCAGTATTTT
v_gene: TRBV6-2/TRBV6-3; j_gene: TRBJ1-5; d_gene: NA; abundance: NA; len: 13; CDR3aa: CASSYGGGQPQHF; CDR3nt: TGTGCCAGCAGTTACGGGGGGGGCCAGCCCCAGCATTTT
v_gene: TRBV9; j_gene: TRBJ2-3; d_gene: NA; abundance: NA; len: 12; CDR3aa: CASSEPGDTQYF; CDR3nt: TGTGCCAGCAGCGAGCCGGGAGATACGCAGTATTTT
v_gene: TRBV7-9; j_gene: TRBJ2-7; d_gene: NA; abundance: NA; len: 12; CDR3aa: CASSLTTWEQYF; CDR3nt: TGTGCCAGCAGCTTAACGACATGGGAGCAGTACTTC
v_gene: TRBV4-2; j_gene: TRBJ1-5; d_gene: NA; abundance: NA; len: 15; CDR3aa: CASSQDPGRFQPQHF; CDR3nt: TGTGCCAGCAGCCAAGACCCAGGGCGGTTCCAGCCCCAGCATTTT
v_gene: TRBV24-1; j_gene: TRBJ2-2; d_gene: NA; abundance: NA; len: 14; CDR3aa: CATSPGTNTGELFF; CDR3nt: TGTGCCACCAGTCCAGGGACGAACACCGGGGAGCTGTTTTTT
v_gene: TRBV30; j_gene: TRBJ1-2; d_gene: NA; abundance: NA; len: 15; CDR3aa: CAWSVVGGRVNGYTF; CDR3nt: TGTGCCTGGAGTGTAGTCGGGGGGCGCGTTAATGGCTACACCTTC
v_gene: TRBV25-1; j_gene: TRBJ1-6; d_gene: TRBD1; abundance: NA; len: 14; CDR3aa: CASRPGTANSPLHF; CDR3nt: TGTGCCAGCAGGCCCGGGACAGCTAATTCACCCCTCCACTTT
v_gene: TRBV7-8; j_gene: TRBJ2-3; d_gene: TRBD1; abundance: NA; len: 15; CDR3aa: CASSSQGASTDTQYF; CDR3nt: TGTGCCAGCAGCTCTCAGGGGGCTAGCACAGATACGCAGTATTTT
v_gene: TRBV7-2; j_gene: TRBJ2-7; d_gene: NA; abundance: NA; len: 13; CDR3aa: CASSLWARYEQYF; CDR3nt: TGTGCCAGCAGCTTATGGGCCAGGTACGAGCAGTACTTC
v_gene: TRBV3-1/TRBV3-2; j_gene: TRBJ2-1; d_gene: TRBD1; abundance: NA; len: 14; CDR3aa: CASSLGQGRNEQFF; CDR3nt: TGTGCCAGCAGCTTGGGACAGGGTAGGAATGAGCAGTTCTTC
v_gene: TRBV19; j_gene: TRBJ1-1; d_gene: TRBD1; abundance: once; len: 13; CDR3aa: CAPATGGDTEAFF; CDR3nt: TGTGCCCCCGCGACAGGGGGCGACACTGAAGCTTTCTTT
v_gene: TRBV6-5; j_gene: TRBJ1-1; d_gene: NA; abundance: NA; len: 13; CDR3aa: CASGLYENTEAFF; CDR3nt: TGTGCCAGTGGGCTTTACGAAAACACTGAAGCTTTCTTT